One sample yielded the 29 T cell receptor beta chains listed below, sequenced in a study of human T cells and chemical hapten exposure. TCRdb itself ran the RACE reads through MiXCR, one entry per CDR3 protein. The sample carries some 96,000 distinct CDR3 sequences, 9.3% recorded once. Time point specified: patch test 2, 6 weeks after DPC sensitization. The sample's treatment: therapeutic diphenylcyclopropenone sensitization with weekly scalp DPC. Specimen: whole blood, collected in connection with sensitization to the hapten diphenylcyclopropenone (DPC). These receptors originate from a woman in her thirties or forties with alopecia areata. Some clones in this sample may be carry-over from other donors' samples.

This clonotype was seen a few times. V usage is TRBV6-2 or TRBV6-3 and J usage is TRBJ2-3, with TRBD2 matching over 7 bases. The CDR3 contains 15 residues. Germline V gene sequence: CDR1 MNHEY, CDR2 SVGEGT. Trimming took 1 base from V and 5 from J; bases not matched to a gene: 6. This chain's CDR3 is CASSYLAGAGDTQYF. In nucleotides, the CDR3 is TGTGCCAGCAGTTACTTGGCGGGAGCTGGAGATACGCAGTATTTT.

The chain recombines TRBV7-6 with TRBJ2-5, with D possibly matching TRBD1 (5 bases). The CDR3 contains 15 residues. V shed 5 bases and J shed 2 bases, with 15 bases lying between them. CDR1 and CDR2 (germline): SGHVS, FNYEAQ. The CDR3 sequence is CASSPRQSTQETQYF. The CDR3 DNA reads TGTGCCAGCAGCCCGAGACAGTCTACTCAAGAGACCCAGTACTTC.

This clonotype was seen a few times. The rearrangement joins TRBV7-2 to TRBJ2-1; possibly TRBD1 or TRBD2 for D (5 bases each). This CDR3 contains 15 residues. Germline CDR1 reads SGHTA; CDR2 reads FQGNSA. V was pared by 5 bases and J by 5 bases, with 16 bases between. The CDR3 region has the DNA TGTGCCAGCAGCCGTGATTGGGGACCTAACAATGAGCAGTTCTTC. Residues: CASSRDWGPNNEQFF.

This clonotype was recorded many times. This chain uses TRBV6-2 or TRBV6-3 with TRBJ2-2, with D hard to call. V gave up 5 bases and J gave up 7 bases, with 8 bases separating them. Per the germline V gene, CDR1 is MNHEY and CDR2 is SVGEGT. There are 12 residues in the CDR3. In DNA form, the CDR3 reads TGTGCCAGCAGTAACTTTCACGGGGAGCTGTTTTTT. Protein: CASSNFHGELFF.

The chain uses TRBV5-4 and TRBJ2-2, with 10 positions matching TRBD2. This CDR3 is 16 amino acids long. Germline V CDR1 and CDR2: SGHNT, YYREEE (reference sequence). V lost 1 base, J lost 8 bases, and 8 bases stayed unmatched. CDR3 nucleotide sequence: TGTGCCAGCAGCTTGCGGGCTAGCGGGAGAAAAGGGGAGCTGTTTTTT. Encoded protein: CASSLRASGRKGELFF.

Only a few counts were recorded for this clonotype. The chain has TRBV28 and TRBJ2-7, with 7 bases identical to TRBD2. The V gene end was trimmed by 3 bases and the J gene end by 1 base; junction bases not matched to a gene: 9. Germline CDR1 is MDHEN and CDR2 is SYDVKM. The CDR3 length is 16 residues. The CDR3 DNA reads TGTGCCAGCAGTTTGGCGGCTACAGCGGGATCCTACGAGCAGTACTTC. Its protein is CASSLAATAGSYEQYF.

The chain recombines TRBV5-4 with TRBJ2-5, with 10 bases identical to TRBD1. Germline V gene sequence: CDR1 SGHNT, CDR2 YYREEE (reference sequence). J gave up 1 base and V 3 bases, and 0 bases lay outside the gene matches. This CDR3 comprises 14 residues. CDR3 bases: TGTGCCAGCAGCTGGACAGGGGGCCAAGAGACCCAGTACTTC. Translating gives CASSWTGGQETQYF.

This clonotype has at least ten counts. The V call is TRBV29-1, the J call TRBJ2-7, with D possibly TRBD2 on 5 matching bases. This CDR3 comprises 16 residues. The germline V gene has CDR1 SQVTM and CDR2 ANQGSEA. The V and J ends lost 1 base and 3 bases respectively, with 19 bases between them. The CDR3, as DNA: TGCAGCGTTGAAGGGGCCGGGGATCGGGCGAACTACGAGCAGTACTTC. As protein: CSVEGAGDRANYEQYF.

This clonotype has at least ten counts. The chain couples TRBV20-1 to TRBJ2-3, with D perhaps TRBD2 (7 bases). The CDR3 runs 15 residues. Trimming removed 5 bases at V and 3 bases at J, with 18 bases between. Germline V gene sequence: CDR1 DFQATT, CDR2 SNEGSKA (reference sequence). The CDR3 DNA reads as TGCAGTGCTCCGTGGGCGGGGGCGGCGACAGATACGCAGTATTTT. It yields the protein CSAPWAGAATDTQYF.

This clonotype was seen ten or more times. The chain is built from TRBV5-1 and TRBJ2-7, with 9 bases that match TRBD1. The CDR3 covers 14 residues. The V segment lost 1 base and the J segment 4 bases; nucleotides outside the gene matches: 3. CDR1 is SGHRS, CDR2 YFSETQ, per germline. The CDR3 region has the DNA TGCGCCAGCAGCTTGCCGGGACAGGGTTACGAGCAGTACTTC. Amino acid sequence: CASSLPGQGYEQYF.

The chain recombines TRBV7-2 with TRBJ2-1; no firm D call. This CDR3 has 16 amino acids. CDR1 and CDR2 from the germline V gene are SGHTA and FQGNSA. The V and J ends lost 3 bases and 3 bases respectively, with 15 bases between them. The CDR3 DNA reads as TGTGCCAGCAGCTTCTCGAGTGGCGGCGGCTACAATGAGCAGTTCTTC. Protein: CASSFSSGGGYNEQFF.

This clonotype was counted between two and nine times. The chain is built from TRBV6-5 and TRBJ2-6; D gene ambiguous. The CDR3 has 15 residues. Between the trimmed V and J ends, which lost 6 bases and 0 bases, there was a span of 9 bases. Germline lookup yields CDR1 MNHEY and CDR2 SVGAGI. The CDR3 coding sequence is TGTGCCAGCAGCCGAGAAGTCTCTGGGGCCAACGTCCTGACTTTC. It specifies CASSREVSGANVLTF.

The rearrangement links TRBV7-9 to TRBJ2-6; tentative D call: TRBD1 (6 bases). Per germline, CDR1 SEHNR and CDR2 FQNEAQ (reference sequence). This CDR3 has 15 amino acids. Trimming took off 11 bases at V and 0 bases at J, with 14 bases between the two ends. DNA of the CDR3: TGTGCCGGAAGACAGGATAACTCTGGGGCCAACGTCCTGACTTTC. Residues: CAGRQDNSGANVLTF.

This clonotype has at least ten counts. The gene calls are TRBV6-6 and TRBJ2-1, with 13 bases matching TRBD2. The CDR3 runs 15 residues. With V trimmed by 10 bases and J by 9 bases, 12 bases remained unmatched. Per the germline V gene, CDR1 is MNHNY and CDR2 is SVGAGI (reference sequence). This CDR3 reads CATNPTSGRAGEQFF. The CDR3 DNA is TGTGCCACCAACCCAACTAGCGGGAGGGCCGGTGAGCAGTTCTTC.

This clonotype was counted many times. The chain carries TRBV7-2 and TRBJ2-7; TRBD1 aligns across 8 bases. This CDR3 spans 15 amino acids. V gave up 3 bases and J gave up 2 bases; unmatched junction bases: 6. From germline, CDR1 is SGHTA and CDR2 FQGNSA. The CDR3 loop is CASSFTGTGTYEQYF. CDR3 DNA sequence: TGTGCCAGCAGCTTTACCGGGACAGGAACCTACGAGCAGTACTTC. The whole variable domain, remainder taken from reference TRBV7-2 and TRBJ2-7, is GAGVSQSPSNKVTEKGKDVELRCDPISGHTALYWYRQSLGQGLEFLIYFQGNSAPDKSGLPSDRFSAERTGGSVSTLTIQRTQQEDSAVYLCASSFTGTGTYEQYFGPGTRLTVT.

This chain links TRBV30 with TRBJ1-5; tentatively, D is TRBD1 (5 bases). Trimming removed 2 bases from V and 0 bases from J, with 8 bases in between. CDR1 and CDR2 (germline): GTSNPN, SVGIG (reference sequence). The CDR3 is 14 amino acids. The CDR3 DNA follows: TGTGCCTGGAGTAACGGACATAGCAATCAGCCCCAGCATTTT. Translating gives CAWSNGHSNQPQHF.

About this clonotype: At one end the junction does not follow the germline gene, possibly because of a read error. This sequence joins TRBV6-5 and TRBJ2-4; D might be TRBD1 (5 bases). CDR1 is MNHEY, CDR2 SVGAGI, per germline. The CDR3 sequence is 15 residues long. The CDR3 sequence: CASSSGFEPKNIRYF. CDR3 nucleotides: TGTGCCAGCAGTTCAGGGTTCGAGCCCAAAAACATTCGGTACTTC.

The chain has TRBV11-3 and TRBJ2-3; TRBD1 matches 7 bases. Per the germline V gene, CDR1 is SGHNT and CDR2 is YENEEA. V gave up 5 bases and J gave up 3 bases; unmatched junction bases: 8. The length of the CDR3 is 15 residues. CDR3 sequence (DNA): TGTGCCAGCAGCCTGAGGGGGCAGATGACAGATACGCAGTATTTT. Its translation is CASSLRGQMTDTQYF.

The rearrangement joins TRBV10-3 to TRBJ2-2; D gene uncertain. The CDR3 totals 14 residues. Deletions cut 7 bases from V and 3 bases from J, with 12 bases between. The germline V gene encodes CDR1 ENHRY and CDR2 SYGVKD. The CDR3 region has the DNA TGTGCCATCAAGTCCCCCGAATACACCGGGGAGCTGTTTTTT. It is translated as CAIKSPEYTGELFF.

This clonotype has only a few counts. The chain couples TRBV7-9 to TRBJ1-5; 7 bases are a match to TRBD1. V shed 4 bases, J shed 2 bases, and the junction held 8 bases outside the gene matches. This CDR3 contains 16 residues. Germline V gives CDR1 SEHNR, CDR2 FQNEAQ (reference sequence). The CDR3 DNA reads TGTGCCAGCAGCTCCCACAGGGGACGGCGCAATCAGCCCCAGCATTTT. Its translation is CASSSHRGRRNQPQHF.

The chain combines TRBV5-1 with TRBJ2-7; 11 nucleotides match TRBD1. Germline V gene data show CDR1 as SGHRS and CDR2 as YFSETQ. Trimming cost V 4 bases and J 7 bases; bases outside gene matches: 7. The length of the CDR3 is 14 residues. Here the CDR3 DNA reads TGCGCCAGCAGCACCGGACAGGGGGCGGAGGAGCAGTACTTC. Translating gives CASSTGQGAEEQYF. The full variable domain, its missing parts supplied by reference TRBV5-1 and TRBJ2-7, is KAGVTQTPRYLIKTRGQQVTLSCSPISGHRSVSWYQQTPGQGLQFLFEYFSETQRNKGNFPGRFSGRQFSNSRSEMNVSTLELGDSALYLCASSTGQGAEEQYFGPGTRLTVT.

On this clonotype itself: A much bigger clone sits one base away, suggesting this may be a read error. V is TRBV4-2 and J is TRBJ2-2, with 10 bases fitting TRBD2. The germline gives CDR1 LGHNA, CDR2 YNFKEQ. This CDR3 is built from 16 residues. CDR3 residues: CASSQGLAGETGEPFF. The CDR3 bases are TGTGCCAGCAGCCAAGGGCTAGCGGGAGAAACCGGGGAGCCGTTTTTT.

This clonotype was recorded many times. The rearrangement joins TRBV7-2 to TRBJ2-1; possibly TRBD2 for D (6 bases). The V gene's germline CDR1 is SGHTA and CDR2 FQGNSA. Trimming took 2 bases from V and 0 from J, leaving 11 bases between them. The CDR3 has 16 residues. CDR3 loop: CASSLLARSSYNEQFF. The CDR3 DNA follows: TGTGCCAGCAGCTTACTAGCGCGGAGCTCCTACAATGAGCAGTTCTTC.

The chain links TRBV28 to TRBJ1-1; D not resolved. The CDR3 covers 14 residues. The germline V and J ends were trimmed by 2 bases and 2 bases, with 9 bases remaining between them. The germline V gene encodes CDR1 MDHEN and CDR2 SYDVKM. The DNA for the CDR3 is TGTGCCAGCAGTTTAATCAGGTCCAACACTGAAGCTTTCTTT. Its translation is CASSLIRSNTEAFF.

The CDR3 DNA reads TGTGCCAGCATGGGGAATAGCGGAGGGGATGAGCAGTTCTTC. Protein product: CASMGNSGGDEQFF. This rearrangement joins TRBV2 to TRBJ2-1, with D perhaps TRBD2 (6 bases). The CDR3 sequence is 14 residues long. The ends were cut back, 7 bases at V and 8 bases at J, with 18 bases in the middle. Germline CDR1 reads SNHLY; CDR2 reads FYNNEI.

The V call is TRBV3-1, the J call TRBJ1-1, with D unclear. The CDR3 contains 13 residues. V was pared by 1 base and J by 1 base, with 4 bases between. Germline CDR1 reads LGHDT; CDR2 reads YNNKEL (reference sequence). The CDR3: CASSQVRNTEAFF. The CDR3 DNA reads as TGTGCCAGCAGCCAAGTCAGGAACACTGAAGCTTTCTTT. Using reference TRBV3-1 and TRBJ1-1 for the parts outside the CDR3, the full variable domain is DTAVSQTPKYLVTQMGNDKSIKCEQNLGHDTMYWYKQDSKKFLKIMFSYNNKELIINETVPNRFSPKSPDKAHLNLHINSLELGDSAVYFCASSQVRNTEAFFGQGTRLTVV.

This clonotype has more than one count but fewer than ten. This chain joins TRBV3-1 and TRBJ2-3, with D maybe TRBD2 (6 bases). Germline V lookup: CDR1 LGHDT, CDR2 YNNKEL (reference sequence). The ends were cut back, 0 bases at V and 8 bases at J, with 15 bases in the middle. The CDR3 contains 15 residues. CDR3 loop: CASSQDKAGPFTQYF. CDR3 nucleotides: TGTGCCAGCAGCCAAGATAAAGCGGGTCCATTTACGCAGTATTTT.

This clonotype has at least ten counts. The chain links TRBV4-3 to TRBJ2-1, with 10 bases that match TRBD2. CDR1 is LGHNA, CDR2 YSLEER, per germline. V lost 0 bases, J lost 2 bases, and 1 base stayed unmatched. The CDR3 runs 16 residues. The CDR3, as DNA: TGCGCCAGCAGCCAAGATACTAGCGGGACCTACAATGAGCAGTTCTTC. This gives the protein CASSQDTSGTYNEQFF.

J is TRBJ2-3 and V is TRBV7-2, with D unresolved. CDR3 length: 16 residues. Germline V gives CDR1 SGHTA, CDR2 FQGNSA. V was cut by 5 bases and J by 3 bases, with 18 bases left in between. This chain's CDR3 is CASSRVLGLTTDTQYF. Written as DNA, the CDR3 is TGTGCCAGCAGCCGGGTGTTAGGCCTGACGACAGATACGCAGTATTTT.